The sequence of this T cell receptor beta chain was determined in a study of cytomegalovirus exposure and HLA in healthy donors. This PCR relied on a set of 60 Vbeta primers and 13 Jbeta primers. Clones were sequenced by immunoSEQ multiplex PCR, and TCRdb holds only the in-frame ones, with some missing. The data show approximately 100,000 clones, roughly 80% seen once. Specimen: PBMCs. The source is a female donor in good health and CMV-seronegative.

The CDR3 here is CASSVTVRNTEAFF. CDR3 coding DNA: TGTGCCAGTAGTGTCACGGTAAGGAACACTGAAGCTTTCTTT. V usage is TRBV19 and J usage is TRBJ1-1; D gene ambiguous. This CDR3 has 14 residues. Germline V lookup: CDR1 LNHDA, CDR2 SQIVND (reference sequence). Trimming removed 5 bases at V and 1 base at J, with 11 bases between.